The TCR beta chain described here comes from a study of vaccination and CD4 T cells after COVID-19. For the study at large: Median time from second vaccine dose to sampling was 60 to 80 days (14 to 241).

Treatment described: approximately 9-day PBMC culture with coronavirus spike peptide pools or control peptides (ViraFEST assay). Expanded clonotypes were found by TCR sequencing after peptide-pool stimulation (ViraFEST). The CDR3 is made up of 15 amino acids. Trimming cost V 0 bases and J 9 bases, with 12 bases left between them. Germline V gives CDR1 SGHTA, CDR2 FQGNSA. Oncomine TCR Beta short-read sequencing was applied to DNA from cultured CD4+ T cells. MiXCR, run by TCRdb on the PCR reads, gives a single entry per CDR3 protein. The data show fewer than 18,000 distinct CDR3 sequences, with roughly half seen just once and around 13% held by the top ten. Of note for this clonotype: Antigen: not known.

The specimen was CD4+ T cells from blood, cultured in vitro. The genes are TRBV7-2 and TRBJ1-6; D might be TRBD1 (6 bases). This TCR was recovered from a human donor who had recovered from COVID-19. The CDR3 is CASSLAGRGVSPLHF. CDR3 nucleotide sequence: TGTGCCAGCAGCTTAGCGGGCAGGGGAGTTTCACCCCTCCACTTT.